The clone carrying this T cell receptor (beta chain) was recorded only once. The data are from a study of blood T cell repertoires in COVID-19. Study as a whole: Researchers got acute and convalescent COVID-19 samples from the United States, Italy and Spain. Sources were T cells, B-cell-depleted T cells, or PBMCs; the material itself was cDNA or gDNA.

This CDR3 is built from 16 residues. The V end lost 3 bases, the J end lost 7 bases, and 25 bases lay between the germline ends. CDR1 and CDR2 from the germline V gene are GTSNPN and SVGIG (reference sequence). Original analysis: Reference gene primers were amplified, and this amplification served to estimate nucleated cell counts. Profiled with immunoSEQ multiplex PCR; TCRdb holds only in-frame clones, not every one. The V and J calls and clone size come from that table; D and trimming were worked out from the DNA. The sample lists about 98,000 clones, around 72% seen once, with around 24% in the top ten.

This TCR was recovered from a man between 70 and 80 years old with acute or convalescent COVID-19. The sequenced sample consisted of peripheral blood. The chain employs TRBV30 and TRBJ2-7, with D possibly TRBD2 on 5 matching bases. The CDR3 DNA sequence: TGTGCCTGGAGAAAAGGAGCGGAGTTTTTAATGGGGGAGCAGTACTTC. Amino acids: CAWRKGAEFLMGEQYF.